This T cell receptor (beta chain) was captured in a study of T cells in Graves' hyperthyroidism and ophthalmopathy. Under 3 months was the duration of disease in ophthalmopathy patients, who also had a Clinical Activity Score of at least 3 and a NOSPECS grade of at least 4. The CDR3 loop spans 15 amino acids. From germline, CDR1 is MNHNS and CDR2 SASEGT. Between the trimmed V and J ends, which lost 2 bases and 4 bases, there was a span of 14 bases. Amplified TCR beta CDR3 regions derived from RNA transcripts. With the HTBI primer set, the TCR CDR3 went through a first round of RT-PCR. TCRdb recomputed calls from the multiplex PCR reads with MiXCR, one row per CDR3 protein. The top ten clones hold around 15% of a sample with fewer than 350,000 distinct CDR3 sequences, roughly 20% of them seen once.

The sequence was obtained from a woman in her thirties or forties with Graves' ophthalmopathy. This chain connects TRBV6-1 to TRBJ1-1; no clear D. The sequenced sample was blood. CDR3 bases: TGTGCCAGCAGTGAACCGGGATGGGGTGGCACTGAAGCTTTCTTT. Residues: CASSEPGWGGTEAFF.